Following are 17 T cell receptor beta chains from one sample sequenced in a study of Graves' ophthalmopathy and Graves' hyperthyroidism. RNA transcripts provided the template for amplifying TCR beta CDR3 regions. Amplification began with first-round RT-PCR using HTBI primers, then second-round multiplex PCR was performed. Via MiXCR, TCRdb re-called the multiplex PCR reads, giving one row per CDR3 protein. Of 600,000 to 700,000 distinct CDR3 sequences listed, about two fifths are singletons. The sample was peripheral blood. All receptors come from an adult man with Graves' ophthalmopathy.

With regard to this clonotype: At one end the junction does not follow the germline gene, possibly because of a read error. This chain uses TRBV7-2 with TRBJ2-2; TRBD1 matches 9 bases. Germline-derived CDR1 and CDR2 are SGHTA and FQGNSA. The CDR3 covers 17 residues. CDR3 region: CASSQGGTGLVTGELFF. The CDR3 bases are TGCGCCAGCAGCCAAGGCGGGACAGGGTTGGTCACCGGGGAGCTGTTTTTT.

This clonotype was detected ten times or more. V usage is TRBV6-1 and J usage is TRBJ1-5; 8 nucleotides match TRBD1. Germline CDR1 is MNHNS and CDR2 is SASEGT. The CDR3 has 15 amino acids. Trimming cost V 1 base and J 3 bases; bases outside gene matches: 2. The CDR3 DNA reads TGTGCCAGCAGTGAAGAGGACAGGGACAATCAGCCCCAGCATTTT. This gives the protein CASSEEDRDNQPQHF.

This clonotype was found many times. The V call is TRBV29-1, the J call TRBJ1-1; D is ambiguous. The CDR3 length is 11 residues. Per the germline V gene, CDR1 is SQVTM and CDR2 is ANQGSEA. V lost 5 bases and J lost 0, with 4 bases in between. The DNA of the CDR3 is TGCAGCGTTCTATTGAACACTGAAGCTTTCTTT. Protein: CSVLLNTEAFF.

To note about this clonotype: The CDR3 ends on some other residue instead of the conserved phenylalanine or tryptophan, so this is likely a read error. The chain carries TRBV25-1 and TRBJ1-2, with 7 bases aligning to TRBD1. Germline V gives CDR1 MGHDK, CDR2 SYGVNS. V shed 3 bases and J 2 bases; nucleotides not matched to a gene: 12. The CDR3 has 17 residues. CDR3: CASSDVTQGVGNYGYTI. In DNA form, the CDR3 reads TGTGCCAGCAGTGATGTGACCCAGGGGGTAGGGAACTATGGCTACACCATC.

This clonotype was picked up many times. The chain is built from TRBV25-1 and TRBJ2-3; TRBD2 might be the D (5 bases). Trimming cost V 3 bases and J 1 base, with 8 bases left between them. The germline V gene encodes CDR1 MGHDK and CDR2 SYGVNS. The CDR3 consists of 14 residues. The CDR3 sequence is CASSEQAGTDTQYF. The CDR3 DNA reads as TGTGCCAGCAGTGAGCAAGCGGGCACAGATACGCAGTATTTT.

This clonotype was counted at least ten times. The chain links TRBV2 to TRBJ1-1; tentative D call: TRBD1 (5 bases). The germline V gene encodes CDR1 SNHLY and CDR2 FYNNEI. The CDR3 is 16 residues long. The germline V and J ends were trimmed by 2 bases and 3 bases, with 16 bases remaining between them. The CDR3 sequence is CASSEPGFWGYTEAFF. CDR3 sequence (DNA): TGTGCCAGCAGTGAACCAGGGTTCTGGGGATACACTGAAGCTTTCTTT.

Many counts were recorded for this clonotype. This chain joins TRBV7-2 and TRBJ2-7; 7 nucleotides align to TRBD2. The CDR3 extends over 14 amino acids. V shed 6 bases, J shed 0 bases, and the junction held 5 bases outside the gene matches. Germline-derived CDR1 and CDR2 are SGHTA and FQGNSA. The CDR3, as DNA: TGTGCCAGCAGATGGGGAGGGAGCTCCTACGAGCAGTACTTC. Its translation is CASRWGGSSYEQYF.

This clonotype was recorded a few times. The rearrangement uses TRBV4-1 and TRBJ2-7, with D unclear. Trimming took off 0 bases at V and 1 base at J, with 10 bases between the two ends. The CDR3 is 15 residues long. The V gene's germline CDR1 is MGHRA and CDR2 YSYEKL. The CDR3 DNA sequence: TGCGCCAGCAGCCAAGATGCGACGCAATCCTACGAGCAGTACTTC. Its protein is CASSQDATQSYEQYF.

The CDR3 here is CASSEGGGRTGELFF. The CDR3 DNA sequence: TGTGCCAGCAGCGAGGGAGGGGGAAGAACCGGGGAGCTGTTTTTT. The J gene is TRBJ2-2, the V gene TRBV7-9; perhaps TRBD2 as D (7 bases). The CDR3 extends over 15 amino acids. V lost 5 bases to trimming and J lost 5 bases, with 15 bases between them. CDR1 is SEHNR, CDR2 FQNEAQ, per germline (reference sequence).

The table lists this clonotype with many counts. This chain links TRBV19 with TRBJ2-7; tentatively, D is TRBD1 (6 bases). The CDR3 extends over 14 amino acids. V was shortened by 4 bases and J by 2 bases, with 12 bases between the two germline ends. CDR1 and CDR2 (germline): LNHDA, SQIVND (reference sequence). The CDR3 is CASSTIGQPYEQYF. The CDR3 nucleotides are TGTGCCAGTAGTACTATCGGACAGCCCTACGAGCAGTACTTC.

J is TRBJ1-5 and V is TRBV30; tentatively, D is TRBD1 (5 bases). Germline V gives CDR1 GTSNPN, CDR2 SVGIG (reference sequence). Trimming shortened V by 3 bases and J by 3 bases, and 9 bases separated the two germline ends. The CDR3 has 13 residues. The CDR3 loop reads CAWSRQTNQPQHF. CDR3 in DNA: TGTGCCTGGAGCCGACAGACCAATCAGCCCCAGCATTTT.

This clonotype was seen repeatedly, ten times or more. One end of the junction fails to match germline, which may point to a read error. The chain joins TRBV4-2 to TRBJ1-6, with D possibly TRBD1 on 6 matching bases. The V gene's germline CDR1 is LGHNA and CDR2 YNFKEQ. The CDR3 runs 13 residues. CDR3 nucleotide sequence: TGTGCCAGCAGCCAAGCAACAGGGAAACCGACGTTCTTT. Translation gives CASSQATGKPTFF.

This clonotype was seen a few times. V gene TRBV5-5 combines with J gene TRBJ2-2; 8 bases align to TRBD1. The CDR3 has 15 amino acids. J lost 5 bases, V lost 4 bases, and 7 bases had no gene match. Germline V gene sequence: CDR1 SGHKS, CDR2 YYEKEE (reference sequence). The DNA for the CDR3 is TGTGCCAGCAGCGCCGGACAGGGAACGACCGGGGAGCTGTTTTTT. This sequence encodes CASSAGQGTTGELFF.

The table lists this clonotype with many counts. The CDR3: CASSEAGRSGANVLTF. CDR3 nucleotides: TGTGCCAGCAGTGAAGCGGGACGCTCTGGGGCCAACGTCCTGACTTTC. The rearrangement joins TRBV2 to TRBJ2-6; D may match TRBD1 or TRBD2 (5 bases each). Germline CDR1 SNHLY, CDR2 FYNNEI. This CDR3 comprises 16 residues. V lost 0 bases and J 0 bases, leaving 6 bases between the germline ends.

This clonotype was recorded many times. The chain uses TRBV7-2 and TRBJ1-1, with D unresolved. The CDR3 extends over 14 amino acids. Germline CDR1 SGHTA, CDR2 FQGNSA. V lost 4 bases and J 1 base, leaving 10 bases between the germline ends. The CDR3 nucleotides read TGTGCCAGCAGCTCCCACGGGTGGAACACTGAAGCTTTCTTT. Translation gives CASSSHGWNTEAFF.

Concerning this clonotype itself: A much larger clonotype is one base distant, so this may be a read error. The rearrangement links TRBV11-2 to TRBJ1-2, with D possibly being TRBD1 (6 bases). The CDR3 covers 17 residues. Trimming stripped 2 bases from V and 3 bases from J, with 19 bases between. In germline, CDR1 is SGHAT, CDR2 FQNNGV. CDR3 sequence (DNA): TGTGCCAGCAGCTTAAACAGGGTACCTACAACTGACTATGGCTACACCTTC. This encodes CASSLNRVPTTDYGYTF.

The rearrangement uses TRBV7-9 and TRBJ1-4; D is uncertain. CDR1 SEHNR and CDR2 FQNEAQ come from the germline V gene (reference sequence). The CDR3 has 14 residues. V was clipped by 1 base and J by 5 bases, with 8 bases between them. In DNA, the CDR3 is TGTGCCAGCAGCTTAGTCCGGGGAAATGAAAAACTGTTTTTT. Translating gives CASSLVRGNEKLFF.